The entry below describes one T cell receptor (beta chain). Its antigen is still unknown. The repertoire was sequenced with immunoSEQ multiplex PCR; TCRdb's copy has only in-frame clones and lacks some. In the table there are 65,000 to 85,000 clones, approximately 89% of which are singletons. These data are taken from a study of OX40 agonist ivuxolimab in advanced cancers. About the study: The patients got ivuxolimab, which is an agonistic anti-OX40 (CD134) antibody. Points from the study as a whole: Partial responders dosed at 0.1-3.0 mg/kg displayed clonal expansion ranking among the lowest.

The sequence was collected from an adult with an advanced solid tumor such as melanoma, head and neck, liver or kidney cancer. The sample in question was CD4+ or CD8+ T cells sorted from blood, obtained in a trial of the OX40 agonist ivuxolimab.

CDR3: CASSEGTGGRQPQHF. The CDR3 bases are TGTGCCAGCAGTGAGGGGACAGGGGGCCGGCAGCCCCAGCATTTT. V gene TRBV6-1 combines with J gene TRBJ1-5; TRBD1 matches 12 bases. Per the germline V gene, CDR1 is MNHNS and CDR2 is SASEGT. The CDR3 is made up of 15 amino acids. The trim removed 3 bases at V and 7 bases at J, leaving 4 bases unmatched.